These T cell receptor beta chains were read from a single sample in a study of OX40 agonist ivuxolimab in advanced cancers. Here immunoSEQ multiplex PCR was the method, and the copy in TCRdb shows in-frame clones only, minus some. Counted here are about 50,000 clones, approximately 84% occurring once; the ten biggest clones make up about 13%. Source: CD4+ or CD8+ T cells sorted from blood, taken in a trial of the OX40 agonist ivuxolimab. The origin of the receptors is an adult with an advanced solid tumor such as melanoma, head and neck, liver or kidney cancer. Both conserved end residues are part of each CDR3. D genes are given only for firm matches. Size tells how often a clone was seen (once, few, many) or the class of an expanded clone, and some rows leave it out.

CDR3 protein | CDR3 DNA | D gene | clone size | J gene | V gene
CASSERKGRWAGELFF | TGTGCCAGCAGTGAAAGGAAAGGGCGTTGGGCCGGGGAGCTGTTTTTT | NA | NA | TRBJ2-2 | TRBV6-1
CASSQSGSSSPLHF | TGTGCCAGCAGCCAATCAGGGAGCAGTTCACCCCTCCACTTT | NA | NA | TRBJ1-6 | TRBV16
CASSFSYEQYF | TGTGCCAGCAGCTTTTCCTACGAGCAGTACTTC | NA | once | TRBJ2-7 | TRBV5-5
CSVQGQGDQPQHF | TGCAGCGTTCAGGGACAGGGGGACCAGCCCCAGCATTTT | TRBD1 | NA | TRBJ1-5 | TRBV29-1
CASSSLLISGRNEQYF | TGTGCCAGCAGCTCCTTGTTGATTAGCGGGAGGAACGAGCAGTACTTC | TRBD2 | NA | TRBJ2-7 | TRBV13
CASSVLATSQETQYF | TGTGCCAGCAGTGTTCTCGCGACCAGCCAAGAGACCCAGTACTTC | NA | NA | TRBJ2-5 | TRBV6-1
CASSRSADGGYTF | TGTGCCAGCAGCAGGAGCGCAGATGGGGGCTACACCTTC | NA | once | TRBJ1-2 | TRBV6-6
CASSAGQGAREQYF | TGTGCCAGCAGCGCGGGACAGGGGGCGAGGGAGCAGTACTTC | TRBD1 | once | TRBJ2-7 | TRBV11-3
CASSLASVTGNTIYF | TGTGCCAGCAGCTTAGCATCCGTAACTGGAAACACCATATATTTT | NA | few | TRBJ1-3 | TRBV7-9
CASSVWEGPDTQYF | TGTGCCAGCAGCGTTTGGGAGGGCCCAGATACGCAGTATTTT | TRBD2 | NA | TRBJ2-3 | TRBV9
CASSLAFLGANHYGYTF | TGTGCCAGCAGCTTAGCTTTCCTCGGGGCGAACCACTATGGCTACACCTTC | NA | few | TRBJ1-2 | TRBV7-2
CASGPMGRSTDTQYF | TGCGCCAGCGGCCCCATGGGACGTAGCACAGATACGCAGTATTTT | NA | NA | TRBJ2-3 | TRBV10-2
CASSRTIQLQGLNTEAFF | TGCGCCAGCAGCCGCACAATCCAACTACAGGGTCTGAACACTGAAGCTTTCTTT | NA | NA | TRBJ1-1 | TRBV5-1
CSVEGTQTSTDTQYF | TGCAGCGTGGAAGGGACACAGACTAGCACAGATACGCAGTATTTT | NA | NA | TRBJ2-3 | TRBV29-1
CASSSRALNYGYTF | TGTGCCAGCAGCTCTCGGGCCCTTAACTATGGCTACACCTTC | NA | NA | TRBJ1-2 | TRBV7-9
CASSLSLEQFF | TGTGCCAGCAGCTTAAGCCTAGAGCAGTTCTTC | NA | NA | TRBJ2-1 | TRBV7-8
CASSLSHREATGELFF | TGTGCCAGCTCTCTGTCTCACAGGGAGGCCACCGGGGAGCTGTTTTTT | NA | NA | TRBJ2-2 | TRBV18
CASSPTIGSSYEQYF | TGTGCCAGCTCACCTACGATCGGGAGCTCCTACGAGCAGTACTTC | NA | NA | TRBJ2-7 | TRBV18
CASSKGQDHYNEQFF | TGTGCCAGCAGTAAGGGACAGGACCACTACAATGAGCAGTTCTTC | TRBD1 | NA | TRBJ2-1 | TRBV6-5